This TCR beta chain was identified in a study of OX40 agonist ivuxolimab in advanced cancers. Findings and limits, study-wide: The specificity for antigen of the expanded peripheral T cells was not determined.

The table came from immunoSEQ multiplex PCR; TCRdb's copy has only in-frame clones and leaves some out. This sample yields 20,000 to 25,000 clones, of which 70% to 90% are seen a single time; around two fifths belongs to the top ten. A history of autoimmune disease or systemic immunosuppression excluded patients. The sample holds a few counts of this clone. No antigen is known for it. The CDR3 is made up of 15 amino acids. CDR1 MNHNS and CDR2 SASEGT come from the germline V gene. The V end lost 5 bases, the J end lost 0 bases, and 11 bases lay between the germline ends. This TCR derives from an adult with an advanced solid tumor such as melanoma, head and neck, liver or kidney cancer. V usage is TRBV6-1 and J usage is TRBJ1-5; no clear D gene. The sequenced sample was CD4+ or CD8+ T cells sorted from blood, obtained in a trial of the OX40 agonist ivuxolimab. In DNA form, the CDR3 reads TGTGCCAGCAGTCCCGAGCCCTATAGCAATCAGCCCCAGCATTTT. This sequence encodes CASSPEPYSNQPQHF.